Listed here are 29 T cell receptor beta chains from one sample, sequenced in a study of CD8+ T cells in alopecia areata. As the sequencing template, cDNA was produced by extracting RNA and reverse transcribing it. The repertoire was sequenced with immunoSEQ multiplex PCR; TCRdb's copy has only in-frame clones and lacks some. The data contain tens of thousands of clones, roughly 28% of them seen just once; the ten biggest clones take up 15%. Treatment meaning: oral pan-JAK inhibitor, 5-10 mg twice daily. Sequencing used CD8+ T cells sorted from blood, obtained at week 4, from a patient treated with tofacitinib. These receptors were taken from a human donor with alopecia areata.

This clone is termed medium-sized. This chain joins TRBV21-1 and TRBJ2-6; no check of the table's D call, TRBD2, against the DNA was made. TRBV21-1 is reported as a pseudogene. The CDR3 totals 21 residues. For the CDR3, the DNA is TGTGCCAGCAGCAAAGGGGTTAATTTGACGACTACCCCCTCTGGGGCCAACGTCCTGACTTTC. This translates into CASSKGVNLTTTPSGANVLTF.

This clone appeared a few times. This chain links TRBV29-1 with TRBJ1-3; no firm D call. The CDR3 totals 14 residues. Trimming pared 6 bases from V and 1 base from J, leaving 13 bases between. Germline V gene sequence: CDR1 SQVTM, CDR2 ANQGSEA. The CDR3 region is CSVHPAGSGNTIYF. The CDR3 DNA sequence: TGCAGCGTCCACCCGGCGGGGTCTGGAAACACCATATATTTT.

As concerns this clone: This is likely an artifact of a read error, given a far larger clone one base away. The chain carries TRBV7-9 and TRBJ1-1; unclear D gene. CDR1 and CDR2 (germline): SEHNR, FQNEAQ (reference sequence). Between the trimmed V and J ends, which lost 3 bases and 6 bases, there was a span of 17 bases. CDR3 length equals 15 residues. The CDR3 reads CASSLVPGRNSEAFF. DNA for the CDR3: TGTGCCAGCAGCTTGGTCCCGGGGAGGAATTCTGAAGCTTTCTTT.

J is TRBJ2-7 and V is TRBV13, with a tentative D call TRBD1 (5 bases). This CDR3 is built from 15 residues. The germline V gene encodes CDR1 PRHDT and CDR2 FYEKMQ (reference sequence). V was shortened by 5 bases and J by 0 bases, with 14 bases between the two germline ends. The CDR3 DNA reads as TGTGCCAGCAGCCCAGGGCAGCCGAGCTCCTACGAGCAGTACTTC. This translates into CASSPGQPSSYEQYF.

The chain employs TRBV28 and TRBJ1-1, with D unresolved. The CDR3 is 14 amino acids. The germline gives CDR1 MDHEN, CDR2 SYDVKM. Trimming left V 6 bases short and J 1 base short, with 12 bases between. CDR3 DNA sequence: TGTGCCAGCAGCATACAAGGGTCGAACACTGAAGCTTTCTTT. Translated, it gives CASSIQGSNTEAFF.

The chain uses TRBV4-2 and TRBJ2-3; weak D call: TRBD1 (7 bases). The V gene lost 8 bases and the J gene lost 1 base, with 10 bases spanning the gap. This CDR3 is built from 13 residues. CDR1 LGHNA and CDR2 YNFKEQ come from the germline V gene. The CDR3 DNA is TGTGCCAGCCGCGGGACAGGCACAGATACGCAGTATTTT. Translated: CASRGTGTDTQYF.

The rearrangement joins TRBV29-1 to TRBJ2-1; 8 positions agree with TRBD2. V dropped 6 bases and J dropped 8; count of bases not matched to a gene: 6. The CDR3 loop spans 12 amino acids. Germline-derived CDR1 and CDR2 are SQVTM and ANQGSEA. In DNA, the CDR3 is TGCAGCGTCCCGGGGGGGGGAGATGAGCAGTTCTTC. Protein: CSVPGGGDEQFF.

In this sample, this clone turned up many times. DNA for the CDR3: TGTGCCAGCAGCCAAGAAGCCCCCCTGGGCCCAGATACGCAGTATTTT. Encoded protein: CASSQEAPLGPDTQYF. This rearrangement joins TRBV14 to TRBJ2-3; D is unresolved. This CDR3 region has 16 residues. The V gene's germline CDR1 is SGHDN and CDR2 FVKESK. The V gene lost 0 bases and the J gene lost 4 bases, with 14 bases spanning the gap.

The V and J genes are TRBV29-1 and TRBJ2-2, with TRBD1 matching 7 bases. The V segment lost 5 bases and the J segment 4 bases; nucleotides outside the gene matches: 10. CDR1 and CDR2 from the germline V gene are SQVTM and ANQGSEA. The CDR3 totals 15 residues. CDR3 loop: CSVRLQGILTGELFF. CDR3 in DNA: TGCAGCGTTCGATTACAGGGGATTCTCACCGGGGAGCTGTTTTTT.

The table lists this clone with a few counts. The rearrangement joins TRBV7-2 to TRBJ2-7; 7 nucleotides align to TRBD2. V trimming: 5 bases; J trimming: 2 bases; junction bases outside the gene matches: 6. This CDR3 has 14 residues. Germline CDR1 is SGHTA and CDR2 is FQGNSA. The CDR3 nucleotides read TGTGCCAGCAGCCATCTAGCGGCCACCTACGAGCAGTACTTC. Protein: CASSHLAATYEQYF.

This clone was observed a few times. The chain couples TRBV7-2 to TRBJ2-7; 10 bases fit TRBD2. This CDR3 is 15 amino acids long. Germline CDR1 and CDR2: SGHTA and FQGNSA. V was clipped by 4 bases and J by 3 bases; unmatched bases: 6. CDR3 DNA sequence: TGTGCCAGCAGCTCCCCTCTAGCGGGAGTCTACGAGCAGTACTTC. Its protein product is CASSSPLAGVYEQYF. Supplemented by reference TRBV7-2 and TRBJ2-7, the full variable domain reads GAGVSQSPSNKVTEKGKDVELRCDPISGHTALYWYRQSLGQGLEFLIYFQGNSAPDKSGLPSDRFSAERTGGSVSTLTIQRTQQEDSAVYLCASSSPLAGVYEQYFGPGTRLTVT.

CDR3 protein: CSVEGGTHSYEQYF. The CDR3 region has the DNA TGCAGCGTTGAGGGCGGGACTCACTCCTACGAGCAGTACTTC. The chain is built from TRBV29-1 and TRBJ2-7, with D possibly matching TRBD2 (6 bases). This CDR3 has 14 amino acids. Germline CDR1 and CDR2: SQVTM and ANQGSEA. Trimming left V 3 bases short and J 0 bases short, with 12 bases between.

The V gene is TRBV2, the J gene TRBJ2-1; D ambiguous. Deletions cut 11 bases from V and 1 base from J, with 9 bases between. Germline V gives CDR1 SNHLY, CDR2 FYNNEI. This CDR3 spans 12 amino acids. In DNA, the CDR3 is TGTGCCGCCTCAGATTCCTACAATGAGCAGTTCTTC. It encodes CAASDSYNEQFF.

The chain's CDR3 is CASSLEVKETQYF. The CDR3 DNA follows: TGCGCCAGCAGCTTGGAGGTTAAAGAGACCCAGTACTTC. The rearrangement links TRBV5-1 to TRBJ2-5; D unclear. V was pared by 0 bases and J by 3 bases, with 6 bases between. The CDR3 covers 13 residues. CDR1 SGHRS and CDR2 YFSETQ come from the germline V gene.

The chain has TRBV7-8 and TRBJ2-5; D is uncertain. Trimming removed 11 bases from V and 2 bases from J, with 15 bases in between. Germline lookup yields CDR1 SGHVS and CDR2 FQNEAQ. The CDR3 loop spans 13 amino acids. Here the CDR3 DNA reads TGTGCCTGCGACAAGAACATTCAAGAGACCCAGTACTTC. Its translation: CACDKNIQETQYF.

The CDR3 DNA follows: TGCAGCGTGGTCCCCAACACTGAAGCTTTCTTT. This codes for CSVVPNTEAFF. J is TRBJ1-1 and V is TRBV29-1, with D unresolved. CDR3 length equals 11 residues. The germline gives CDR1 SQVTM, CDR2 ANQGSEA. V was clipped by 6 bases and J by 2 bases, with 7 bases between them.

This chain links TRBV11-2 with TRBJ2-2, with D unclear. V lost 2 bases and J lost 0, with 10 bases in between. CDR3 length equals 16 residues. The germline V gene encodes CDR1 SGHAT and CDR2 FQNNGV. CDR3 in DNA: TGTGCCAGCAGCTTAAGGGCAGGCTCGAACACCGGGGAGCTGTTTTTT. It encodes CASSLRAGSNTGELFF.

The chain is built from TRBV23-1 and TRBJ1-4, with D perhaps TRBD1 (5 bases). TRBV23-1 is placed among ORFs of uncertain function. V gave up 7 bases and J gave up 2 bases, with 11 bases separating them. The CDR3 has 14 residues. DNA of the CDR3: TGCGCCAGCAACCCAGGGAGGACTAATGAAAAACTGTTTTTT. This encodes CASNPGRTNEKLFF.

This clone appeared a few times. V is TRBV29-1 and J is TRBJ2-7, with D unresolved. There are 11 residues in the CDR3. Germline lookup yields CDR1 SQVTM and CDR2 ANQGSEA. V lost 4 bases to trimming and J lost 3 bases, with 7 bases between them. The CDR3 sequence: CSVGGNYEQYF. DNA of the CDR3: TGCAGCGTTGGTGGCAACTACGAGCAGTACTTC.

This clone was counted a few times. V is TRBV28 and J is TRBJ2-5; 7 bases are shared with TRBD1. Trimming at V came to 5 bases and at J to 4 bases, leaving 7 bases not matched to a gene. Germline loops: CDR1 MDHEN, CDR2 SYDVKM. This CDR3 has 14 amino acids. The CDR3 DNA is TGTGCCAGCAGTACAGACAGGGTGAGAGAGACCCAGTACTTC. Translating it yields CASSTDRVRETQYF.

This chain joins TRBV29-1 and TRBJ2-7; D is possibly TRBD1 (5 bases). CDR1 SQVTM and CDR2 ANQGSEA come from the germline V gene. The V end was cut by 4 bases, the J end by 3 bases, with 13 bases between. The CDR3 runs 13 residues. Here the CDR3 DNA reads TGCAGCGTTGGGACAACTTCTAACTACGAGCAGTACTTC. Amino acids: CSVGTTSNYEQYF.

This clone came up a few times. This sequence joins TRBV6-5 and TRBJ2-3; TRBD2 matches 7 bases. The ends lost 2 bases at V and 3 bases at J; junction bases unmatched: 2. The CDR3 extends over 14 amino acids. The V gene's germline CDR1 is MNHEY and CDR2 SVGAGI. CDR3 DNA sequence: TGTGCCAGCAGTTACCAGGGAGGGACAGATACGCAGTATTTT. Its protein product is CASSYQGGTDTQYF.

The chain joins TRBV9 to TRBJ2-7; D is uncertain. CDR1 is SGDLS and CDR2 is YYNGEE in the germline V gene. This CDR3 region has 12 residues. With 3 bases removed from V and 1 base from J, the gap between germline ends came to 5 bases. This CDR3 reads CASSGGSYEQYF. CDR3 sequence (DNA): TGTGCCAGCAGCGGAGGTTCCTACGAGCAGTACTTC.

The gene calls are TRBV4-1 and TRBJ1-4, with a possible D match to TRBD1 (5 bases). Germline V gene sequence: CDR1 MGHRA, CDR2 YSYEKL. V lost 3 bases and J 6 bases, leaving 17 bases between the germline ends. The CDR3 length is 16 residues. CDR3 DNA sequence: TGCGCCAGCAGCCACATAGTCGCAGGGATGGATGAAAAACTGTTTTTT. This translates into CASSHIVAGMDEKLFF.

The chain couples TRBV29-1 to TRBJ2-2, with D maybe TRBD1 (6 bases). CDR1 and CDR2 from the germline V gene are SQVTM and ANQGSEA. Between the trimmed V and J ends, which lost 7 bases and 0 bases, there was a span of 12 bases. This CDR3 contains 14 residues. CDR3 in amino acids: CSGTGKSNTGELFF. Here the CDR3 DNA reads TGCAGCGGAACAGGGAAATCGAACACCGGGGAGCTGTTTTTT.

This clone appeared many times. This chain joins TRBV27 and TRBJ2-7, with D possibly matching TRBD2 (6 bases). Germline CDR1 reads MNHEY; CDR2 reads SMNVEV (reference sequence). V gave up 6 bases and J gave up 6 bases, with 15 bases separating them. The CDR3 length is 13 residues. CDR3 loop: CASSLGGSGEQYF. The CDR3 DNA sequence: TGTGCCAGCAGCCTCGGGGGTTCTGGCGAGCAGTACTTC.

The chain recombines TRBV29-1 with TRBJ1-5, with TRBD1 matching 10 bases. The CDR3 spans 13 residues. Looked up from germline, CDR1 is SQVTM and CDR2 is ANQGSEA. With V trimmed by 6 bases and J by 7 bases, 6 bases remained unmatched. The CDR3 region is CSVWTGGDQPQHF. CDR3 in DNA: TGCAGCGTCTGGACAGGGGGAGACCAGCCCCAGCATTTT.

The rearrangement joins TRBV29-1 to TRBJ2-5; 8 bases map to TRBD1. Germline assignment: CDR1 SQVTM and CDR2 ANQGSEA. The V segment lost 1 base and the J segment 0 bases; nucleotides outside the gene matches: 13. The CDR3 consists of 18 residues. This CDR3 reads CSVEALGQGAINQETQYF. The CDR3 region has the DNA TGCAGCGTTGAAGCCCTTGGTCAGGGGGCGATAAACCAAGAGACCCAGTACTTC.

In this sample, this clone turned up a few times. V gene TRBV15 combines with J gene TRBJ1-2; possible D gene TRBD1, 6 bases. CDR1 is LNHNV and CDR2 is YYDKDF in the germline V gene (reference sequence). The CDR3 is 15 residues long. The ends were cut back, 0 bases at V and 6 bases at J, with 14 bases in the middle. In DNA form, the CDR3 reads TGTGCCACCAGCAGAGATGGGGGCAGGAGTCATGGCTACACCTTC. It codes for CATSRDGGRSHGYTF.